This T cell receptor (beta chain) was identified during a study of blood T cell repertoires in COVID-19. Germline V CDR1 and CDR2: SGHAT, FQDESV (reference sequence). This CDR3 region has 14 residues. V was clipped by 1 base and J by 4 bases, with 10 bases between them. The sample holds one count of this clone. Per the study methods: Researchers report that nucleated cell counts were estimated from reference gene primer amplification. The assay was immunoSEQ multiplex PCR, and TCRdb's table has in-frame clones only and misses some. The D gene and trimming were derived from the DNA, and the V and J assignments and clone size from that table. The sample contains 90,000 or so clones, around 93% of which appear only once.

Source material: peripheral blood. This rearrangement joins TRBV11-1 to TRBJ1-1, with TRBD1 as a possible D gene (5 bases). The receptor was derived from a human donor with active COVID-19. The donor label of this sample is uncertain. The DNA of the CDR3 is TGTGCCAGCAGCTTAGAGGGGTACGGCACTGAAGCTTTCTTT. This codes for CASSLEGYGTEAFF. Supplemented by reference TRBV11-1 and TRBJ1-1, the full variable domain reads EAEVAQSPRYKITEKSQAVAFWCDPISGHATLYWYRQILGQGPELLVQFQDESVVDDSQLPKDRFSAERLKGVDSTLKIQPAELGDSAMYLCASSLEGYGTEAFFGQGTRLTVV.